This T cell receptor (beta chain) was obtained from a study of T-cell memory formation after mild COVID-19. The V gene lost 5 bases and the J gene lost 1 base, with 14 bases spanning the gap. Looked up from germline, CDR1 is MRHNA and CDR2 is SNTAGT. The CDR3 loop spans 15 amino acids. TCRdb reprocessed the 5' RACE reads via MiXCR and lists one record per CDR3 protein. Altogether 150,000 to 200,000 distinct CDR3 sequences are present, more than 12% being singletons, with the ten largest covering roughly 14%. The sequence came from an adult woman who had mild COVID-19 (a few samples of this study predate the infection). Cell type and time point are not known. The rearrangement links TRBV6-4 to TRBJ2-5; tentatively, D is TRBD1 (6 bases). Sequenced: PBMCs or a T cell subset sorted from them (not recorded which). The CDR3 here is CASSRTWDIQETQYF. DNA of the CDR3: TGTGCCAGCAGTCGCACCTGGGACATCCAAGAGACCCAGTACTTC.